This T cell receptor (beta chain) was observed in a study of T cell changes during pregnancy in multiple sclerosis. CDR1 and CDR2 (germline): MNHEY, SMNVEV (reference sequence). V lost 3 bases to trimming and J lost 6 bases, with 18 bases between them. The length of the CDR3 is 15 residues. Here immunoSEQ multiplex PCR was the method, and the copy in TCRdb shows in-frame clones only, minus some. The profile covers some 30,000 clones, with about 88% appearing a single time and approximately 8.4% taken by the ten largest. This material consisted of CD8+ T cells from peripheral blood mononuclear cells, taken before pregnancy. V gene TRBV27 combines with J gene TRBJ2-7; D perhaps matches TRBD2 (5 bases). The TCR sequence derives from a female donor with multiple sclerosis, enrolled in a pregnancy study. The DNA for the CDR3 is TGTGCCAGCAGTTTGATTGGTGTAGGGAGTCCCGAGCAGTACTTC. Protein sequence: CASSLIGVGSPEQYF.